The 25 T cell receptor beta chains in this list originate from one sample, sequenced in a study of CD8 T cells in ankylosing spondylitis. TCRdb independently ran MiXCR on the 5' RACE reads; one entry per CDR3 protein. The table includes 200,000 to 300,000 distinct CDR3 sequences, 20% to 30% detected once. The sample taken for sequencing was blood, either unsorted or a sorted T cell fraction (not recorded which). All receptors come from a male donor with ankylosing spondylitis or in good health (not recorded which).

The V call is TRBV7-2, the J call TRBJ2-7; 9 bases fit TRBD1. The CDR3 has 14 residues. Trimming removed 5 bases from V and 4 bases from J; junction bases left unmatched: 6. The germline V gene has CDR1 SGHTA and CDR2 FQGNSA. The CDR3 sequence: CASSIGTGMYEQYF. CDR3 sequence (DNA): TGTGCCAGCAGCATCGGGACAGGGATGTACGAGCAGTACTTC.

The chain is built from TRBV5-1 and TRBJ2-3; no firm D call. The CDR3 contains 15 residues. V was pared by 1 base and J by 1 base, with 10 bases between. Germline CDR1 SGHRS, CDR2 YFSETQ. This CDR3 reads CASSLLTSGTDTQYF. DNA of the CDR3: TGCGCCAGCAGCTTGTTAACGAGCGGCACAGATACGCAGTATTTT.

The chain combines TRBV20-1 with TRBJ2-1; 8 bases align to TRBD1. The junction had 10 bases not matched to a gene; V was cut back by 4 bases and J by 2 bases. Germline loops: CDR1 DFQATT, CDR2 SNEGSKA (reference sequence). The CDR3 has 16 amino acids. CDR3 loop: CSATTPGQGPYNEQFF. In DNA, the CDR3 is TGCAGTGCTACCACCCCTGGACAGGGACCCTACAATGAGCAGTTCTTC.

The chain uses TRBV6-5 and TRBJ2-7, with D unclear. V lost 5 bases and J lost 3, with 17 bases in between. The CDR3 contains 15 residues. Germline lookup yields CDR1 MNHEY and CDR2 SVGAGI. Here the CDR3 reads CASSPQPGAIYEQYF. For the CDR3, the DNA is TGTGCCAGCAGTCCCCAACCAGGAGCAATCTACGAGCAGTACTTC.

This clonotype was observed a few times. This chain uses TRBV7-2 with TRBJ2-5; 9 bases line up with TRBD2. The junction had 6 bases not matched to a gene; V was cut back by 2 bases and J by 5 bases. The CDR3 sequence is 15 residues long. The germline V gene has CDR1 SGHTA and CDR2 FQGNSA. The CDR3 here is CASSLMASGEETQYF. In DNA, the CDR3 is TGTGCCAGCAGCTTAATGGCTAGCGGGGAGGAGACCCAGTACTTC.

A word on this clonotype: One end of the junction does not line up with germline, which may come from a read error. The DNA for the CDR3 is TGTGCCAGCAGCCAGGAAATAACTAGCGGGGCTGTCTTC. Translation: CASSQEITSGAVF. The chain couples TRBV3-1 to TRBJ2-5; 10 positions match TRBD2. The CDR3 length is 13 residues. In germline, CDR1 is LGHDT, CDR2 YNNKEL (reference sequence).

This clonotype was seen many times. The chain joins TRBV20-1 to TRBJ1-4; no firm D call. With 6 bases removed from V and 2 bases from J, the gap between germline ends came to 10 bases. The CDR3 has 13 residues. Germline V gene sequence: CDR1 DFQATT, CDR2 SNEGSKA (reference sequence). The CDR3 DNA is TGCAGTGCCTCGTACGGTACTAATGAAAAACTGTTTTTT. Protein product: CSASYGTNEKLFF.

The chain recombines TRBV6-1 with TRBJ1-5; tentatively, D is TRBD1 (5 bases). V lost 7 bases and J 6 bases, leaving 13 bases between the germline ends. Germline assignment: CDR1 MNHNS and CDR2 SASEGT. This CDR3 has 13 residues. CDR3 bases: TGTGCCAGCACCAGAGCAAGGGGTCAGCCCCAGCATTTT. Translating gives CASTRARGQPQHF.

This clonotype showed up just a few times. The rearrangement joins TRBV20-1 to TRBJ2-3; TRBD2 might be the D (6 bases). The CDR3 is 15 amino acids. Germline CDR1 is DFQATT and CDR2 is SNEGSKA (reference sequence). Trimming removed 1 base at V and 0 bases at J, with 11 bases between. The CDR3 DNA reads TGCAGTGCTAGAGGGGACTTCGCTAGCACAGATACGCAGTATTTT. Its translation is CSARGDFASTDTQYF.

This clonotype has a count of ten or more. The chain carries TRBV7-9 and TRBJ1-1; TRBD1 is a possible D gene (6 bases). The CDR3 runs to 14 residues. The germline V gene has CDR1 SEHNR and CDR2 FQNEAQ (reference sequence). The V and J ends lost 3 bases and 5 bases respectively, with 13 bases between them. The CDR3 here is CASSLGAGRTEAFF. The CDR3 DNA sequence: TGTGCCAGCAGCTTGGGGGCAGGGAGGACTGAAGCTTTCTTT.

This clonotype turned up a few times. The V gene is TRBV30, the J gene TRBJ1-1; D is unresolved. CDR3 length equals 13 residues. From germline, CDR1 is GTSNPN and CDR2 SVGIG (reference sequence). V shed 2 bases and J shed 1 base, with 8 bases lying between them. The CDR3 DNA reads TGTGCCTGGAGTTCGAGACAGAACACTGAAGCTTTCTTT. Encoded protein: CAWSSRQNTEAFF.

This clonotype was detected only once. The CDR3, as DNA: TGTGCCAGCAGACCGGGACAGGGGAATCGGGGCAGAGAGACCCAGTACTTC. This codes for CASRPGQGNRGRETQYF. The chain recombines TRBV27 with TRBJ2-5; 10 bases align to TRBD1. Trimming cost V 6 bases and J 4 bases; bases outside gene matches: 14. The germline gives CDR1 MNHEY, CDR2 SMNVEV (reference sequence). This CDR3 contains 17 residues.

This clonotype has just a few counts. J is TRBJ1-1 and V is TRBV6-5; no reliable D call. Germline V gene data show CDR1 as MNHEY and CDR2 as SVGAGI. The CDR3 has 13 residues. V shed 2 bases and J shed 5 bases, with 9 bases lying between them. CDR3 sequence: CASSYQRGTEAFF. The CDR3 DNA reads TGTGCCAGCAGTTACCAGAGAGGGACTGAAGCTTTCTTT.

This rearrangement joins TRBV18 to TRBJ2-1, with D hard to call. CDR1 is KGHSH, CDR2 LQKENI, per germline. The length of the CDR3 is 13 residues. The V and J ends lost 3 bases and 3 bases respectively, with 6 bases between them. The CDR3 sequence is CASSPESYNEQFF. The CDR3 region has the DNA TGTGCCAGCTCACCTGAAAGCTACAATGAGCAGTTCTTC.

The table lists this clonotype with many counts. The chain combines TRBV20-1 with TRBJ2-3, with TRBD2 matching over 8 bases. The V and J ends lost 2 bases and 2 bases, in that order; junction bases with no gene match: 6. The CDR3 is 15 residues long. CDR1 DFQATT and CDR2 SNEGSKA come from the germline V gene (reference sequence). This CDR3 is CSARPSGRNTDTQYF. The CDR3 DNA is TGCAGTGCTAGACCTAGCGGGCGAAACACAGATACGCAGTATTTT.

The chain links TRBV20-1 to TRBJ1-2; possible D gene TRBD1, 6 bases. The CDR3 sequence is 15 residues long. V dropped 5 bases and J dropped 3 bases, with 19 bases sitting between them. The germline V gene encodes CDR1 DFQATT and CDR2 SNEGSKA (reference sequence). As DNA, the CDR3 is TGCAGTGCTCCTAGGGAAGCAGGGGCGTACTATGGCTACACCTTC. This translates into CSAPREAGAYYGYTF.

This chain links TRBV20-1 with TRBJ1-2, with D unclear. The CDR3 is 14 residues long. CDR1 DFQATT and CDR2 SNEGSKA come from the germline V gene (reference sequence). V was trimmed by 0 bases and J by 6 bases, leaving 14 bases between them. CDR3 coding DNA: TGCAGTGCTAGAGATTGGAGACAATCCCATGGCTACACCTTC. It is translated as CSARDWRQSHGYTF.

This clonotype was counted many times. The rearrangement joins TRBV20-1 to TRBJ2-1; possible D gene TRBD2, 5 bases. This CDR3 region has 13 residues. The germline V and J ends were trimmed by 1 base and 3 bases, with 7 bases remaining between them. Germline CDR1 and CDR2: DFQATT and SNEGSKA (reference sequence). As DNA, the CDR3 is TGCAGTGCTAGAGCTAGCAGCTACAATGAGCAGTTCTTC. It translates to CSARASSYNEQFF.

The V and J genes are TRBV20-1 and TRBJ2-2; D remains ambiguous. Germline-derived CDR1 and CDR2 are DFQATT and SNEGSKA (reference sequence). The CDR3 is made up of 17 amino acids. V lost 2 bases to trimming and J lost 1 base, with 17 bases between them. CDR3 protein: CSARILGGNQNTGELFF. The CDR3 DNA is TGCAGTGCTAGAATACTGGGCGGTAACCAGAACACCGGGGAGCTGTTTTTT.

The CDR3 sequence is CASSLGPPETQYF. For the CDR3, the DNA is TGCGCCAGCAGCTTAGGTCCTCCCGAGACCCAGTACTTC. This sequence joins TRBV5-1 and TRBJ2-5; D gene unclear. Trimming pared 2 bases from V and 5 bases from J, leaving 10 bases between. CDR1 and CDR2 (germline): SGHRS, YFSETQ. The CDR3 is made up of 13 amino acids.

The chain is built from TRBV4-1 and TRBJ1-1; D uncertain. CDR3 size: 15 residues. CDR1 is MGHRA, CDR2 YSYEKL, per germline. V shed 0 bases and J shed 6 bases, with 14 bases lying between them. DNA of the CDR3: TGCGCCAGCAGCCAAGATTCGCCACGACTTCCTGAAGCTTTCTTT. It translates to CASSQDSPRLPEAFF.

This clonotype was found many times. This chain uses TRBV10-3 with TRBJ2-7; TRBD1 might be the D (5 bases). The length of the CDR3 is 13 residues. The germline V gene has CDR1 ENHRY and CDR2 SYGVKD. The V end lost 4 bases, the J end lost 2 bases, and 9 bases lay between the germline ends. Here the CDR3 DNA reads TGTGCCATCAGTGGGACGGACACCTACGAGCAGTACTTC. It yields the protein CAISGTDTYEQYF.

A few counts support this clonotype. V and J are TRBV12-3 or TRBV12-4 and TRBJ2-1, with TRBD2 matching 9 bases. V gave up 3 bases and J gave up 5 bases; unmatched junction bases: 5. The CDR3 covers 15 residues. The CDR3, as DNA: TGTGCCAGCAGTTTTAGCGGGGGCCTCGACAATGAGCAGTTCTTC. This encodes CASSFSGGLDNEQFF.

This clonotype was observed many times. The chain employs TRBV3-1 and TRBJ1-1; possibly TRBD1 for D (5 bases). V was pared by 2 bases and J by 1 base, with 8 bases between. The CDR3 is made up of 14 amino acids. Germline lookup yields CDR1 LGHDT and CDR2 YNNKEL (reference sequence). CDR3 protein: CASSQRGGNTEAFF. In nucleotides, the CDR3 is TGTGCCAGCAGCCAACGGGGGGGGAACACTGAAGCTTTCTTT. Using reference TRBV3-1 and TRBJ1-1 for the parts outside the CDR3, the full variable domain is DTAVSQTPKYLVTQMGNDKSIKCEQNLGHDTMYWYKQDSKKFLKIMFSYNNKELIINETVPNRFSPKSPDKAHLNLHINSLELGDSAVYFCASSQRGGNTEAFFGQGTRLTVV.

The table lists this clonotype with a few counts. The chain is built from TRBV2 and TRBJ2-5; 8 bases match TRBD1. Unmatched junction bases numbered 9, after V lost 4 bases and J lost 5 bases. From germline, CDR1 is SNHLY and CDR2 FYNNEI. This CDR3 region has 15 residues. CDR3: CASSVESGGAETQYF. DNA of the CDR3: TGTGCCAGCAGTGTGGAATCAGGGGGCGCGGAGACCCAGTACTTC.